The 13 T cell receptor beta chains below were found in one sample sequenced in a study of CD8 T cells in Susac syndrome (dated 2019 in TCRdb). Receptor amplification or capture employed the immunoSEQ multiplex PCR assay. RNA was extracted with the RNeasy kit and 0.5 to 1 ug was reverse transcribed using random hexamers. TCRdb passed the public sequencing reads through fastp at Q25 and MiXCR, retaining productive beta sequences. Rows matching on CDR3 protein sequence are summarized as one entry with the most common DNA and genes. The sample table contains 400,000 or so distinct CDR3 sequences; only one count was recorded for 75% to 90% of them. The ten biggest clones cover about 0.1% of the sample. Sequenced: CD8+ T cells from PBMCs. These receptors all stem from a human donor with multiple sclerosis.

The chain carries TRBV27 and TRBJ2-2; D could derive from TRBD1 or TRBD2 (6 bases each). Germline V gene sequence: CDR1 MNHEY, CDR2 SMNVEV (reference sequence). The CDR3 runs to 16 residues. The V gene lost 6 bases and the J gene lost 1 base, with 15 bases spanning the gap. CDR3 loop: CASSAEGGGNTGELFF. CDR3 sequence (DNA): TGTGCCAGCAGCGCAGAGGGGGGAGGGAACACCGGGGAGCTGTTTTTT.

The V call is TRBV30, the J call TRBJ2-2, with a tentative D call TRBD2 (6 bases). The germline gives CDR1 GTSNPN, CDR2 SVGIG (reference sequence). This CDR3 comprises 15 residues. The V end was cut by 7 bases, the J end by 0 bases, with 15 bases between. The CDR3 sequence: CAYPPGGSNTGELFF. CDR3 sequence (DNA): TGTGCCTACCCCCCCGGAGGGTCGAACACCGGGGAGCTGTTTTTT. Full variable domain (remainder filled in from reference TRBV30 and TRBJ2-2): SQTIHQWPATLVQPVGSPLSLECTVEGTSNPNLYWYRQAAGRGLQLLFYSVGIGQISSEVPQNLSASRPQDRQFILSSKKLLLSDSGFYLCAYPPGGSNTGELFFGEGSRLTVL.

As DNA, the CDR3 is TGTGCCAGCAGCCAACCGAAGCGGGGGAGCCAAGAGACCCAGTACTTC. Translated: CASSQPKRGSQETQYF. This chain connects TRBV3-1 to TRBJ2-5; 8 bases are shared with TRBD2. There are 16 residues in the CDR3. The germline V gene has CDR1 LGHDT and CDR2 YNNKEL (reference sequence). Trimming removed 2 bases from V and 1 base from J; junction bases left unmatched: 6.

This chain uses TRBV2 with TRBJ2-7; tentatively, D is TRBD2 (6 bases). V was shortened by 9 bases and J by 0 bases, with 12 bases between the two germline ends. The CDR3 contains 13 residues. CDR1 is SNHLY and CDR2 is FYNNEI in the germline V gene. CDR3 residues: CASTGGLSYEQYF. The CDR3 coding sequence is TGTGCCAGTACCGGGGGTCTCTCCTACGAGCAGTACTTC. Variable domain in full (rest from reference TRBV2 and TRBJ2-7): EPEVTQTPSHQVTQMGQEVILRCVPISNHLYFYWYRQILGQKVEFLVSFYNNEISEKSEIFDDQFSVERPDGSNFTLKIRSTKLEDSAMYFCASTGGLSYEQYFGPGTRLTVT.

The chain recombines TRBV27 with TRBJ1-5; TRBD1 matches 11 bases. Unmatched junction bases numbered 9, after V lost 5 bases and J lost 3 bases. Germline-derived CDR1 and CDR2 are MNHEY and SMNVEV (reference sequence). The CDR3 contains 17 residues. CDR3 sequence (DNA): TGTGCCAGCAGTACGACGGGACAGGGGGGAGACAATCAGCCCCAGCATTTT. Translating gives CASSTTGQGGDNQPQHF.

The rearrangement uses TRBV11-2 and TRBJ2-7, with 7 nucleotides matching TRBD2. This CDR3 has 15 amino acids. Unmatched junction bases numbered 8, after V lost 6 bases and J lost 0 bases. Germline V gene sequence: CDR1 SGHAT, CDR2 FQNNGV. CDR3 amino acids: CASRDWRESSYEQYF. DNA of the CDR3: TGTGCCAGCAGAGACTGGCGGGAGAGCTCCTACGAGCAGTACTTC.

The J gene is TRBJ2-2, the V gene TRBV20-1; no clear D gene. This CDR3 has 18 residues. Trimming shortened V by 2 bases and J by 1 base, and 20 bases separated the two germline ends. CDR1 DFQATT and CDR2 SNEGSKA come from the germline V gene (reference sequence). The CDR3 sequence is CSARPITGNGVNTGELFF. In DNA, the CDR3 is TGCAGTGCTAGACCGATTACTGGGAATGGTGTGAACACCGGGGAGCTGTTTTTT.

This clonotype was recorded once. The germline gene is not matched at one end of the junction; a read error may be the cause. The chain uses TRBV5-1 and TRBJ2-1; D possibly corresponds to TRBD2 (6 bases). CDR1 is SGHRS, CDR2 YFSETQ, per germline. The CDR3 is made up of 15 amino acids. The chain's CDR3 is CACSRGRLADNEQFF. The CDR3 coding sequence is TGCGCCTGCAGCCGGGGCCGGTTAGCGGACAATGAGCAGTTCTTC.

The chain uses TRBV5-1 and TRBJ1-1, with 7 bases identical to TRBD1. This CDR3 has 15 amino acids. The germline gives CDR1 SGHRS, CDR2 YFSETQ. The V and J ends lost 4 bases and 1 base, in that order; junction bases with no gene match: 7. As DNA, the CDR3 is TGCGCCAGCAGCCCAACCGACAGGGAGAACACTGAAGCTTTCTTT. It encodes CASSPTDRENTEAFF.

The CDR3 is CASSLTDRVSDTQYF. The CDR3 nucleotides read TGTGCCAGCAGCTTAACAGACAGGGTTTCGGATACGCAGTATTTT. The V and J genes are TRBV7-9 and TRBJ2-3; TRBD1 matches at 7 bases. V shed 2 bases, J shed 6 bases, and the junction held 8 bases outside the gene matches. The CDR3 length is 15 residues. In germline, CDR1 is SEHNR, CDR2 FQNEAQ (reference sequence).

The V gene is TRBV30, the J gene TRBJ2-2, with TRBD1 matching over 8 bases. CDR1 GTSNPN and CDR2 SVGIG come from the germline V gene (reference sequence). The junction had 6 bases not matched to a gene; V was cut back by 4 bases and J by 5 bases. CDR3 length: 14 residues. The CDR3 reads CAWTTGQATGELFF. For the CDR3, the DNA is TGTGCCTGGACCACGGGACAGGCGACCGGGGAGCTGTTTTTT.

This chain links TRBV27 with TRBJ2-7, with no clear D. Germline CDR1 reads MNHEY; CDR2 reads SMNVEV (reference sequence). Trimming left V 3 bases short and J 3 bases short, with 12 bases between. This CDR3 has 14 amino acids. CDR3 sequence: CASSLSVGDYEQYF. CDR3 in DNA: TGTGCCAGCAGTTTGTCAGTTGGTGACTACGAGCAGTACTTC.

CDR3 DNA: TGTGCCTGGAGTGTATGGGGGACAGGGTCCGAGCAGTACTTC. Protein sequence: CAWSVWGTGSEQYF. This chain joins TRBV30 and TRBJ2-7; 9 bases align to TRBD1. CDR1 GTSNPN and CDR2 SVGIG come from the germline V gene (reference sequence). After removal of 0 bases from V and 6 bases from J, the junction contained 6 bases not matched to a gene. The CDR3 extends over 14 amino acids.